These T cell receptor beta chains were read from a single sample in a study of blood T cell repertoires in COVID-19. The protocol was immunoSEQ multiplex PCR, while the TCRdb copy is restricted to in-frame clones and leaves out a portion. Here the sample spans over 150,000 clones, roughly nine tenths being singletons. Sequenced input: peripheral blood. The receptor set was obtained from a man aged 50-60 years with acute or convalescent COVID-19. Each CDR3 is given with its conserved first and last residue. Each record gives: D gene, J gene, V gene, clone size, CDR3 DNA, CDR3 protein. D genes are given only for firm matches. Clone size is given for some rows only: seen once, a few or many times, or a class if the clone is expanded.

d_gene: -; j_gene: TRBJ1-4; v_gene: TRBV10-3; abundance: -; CDR3nt: TGTGCCATCAGTAAGGGGGGGAATGAAAAACTGTTTTTT; CDR3aa: CAISKGGNEKLFF
d_gene: -; j_gene: TRBJ1-1; v_gene: TRBV5-1; abundance: once; CDR3nt: TGCGCCAGCAGCCTCAGGGATTGGAAGGGCACTGAAGCTTTCTTT; CDR3aa: CASSLRDWKGTEAFF
d_gene: -; j_gene: TRBJ2-2; v_gene: TRBV5-1; abundance: -; CDR3nt: TGCGCCAGCAGCGGGACAAATTCGCAAGACACCGGGGAGCTGTTTTTT; CDR3aa: CASSGTNSQDTGELFF
d_gene: -; j_gene: TRBJ1-5; v_gene: TRBV14; abundance: -; CDR3nt: TGTGCCAGCAGCCAAGATGGGGACTCTGCGAGGCAGCCCCAGCATTTT; CDR3aa: CASSQDGDSARQPQHF
d_gene: -; j_gene: TRBJ1-2; v_gene: TRBV7-9; abundance: -; CDR3nt: TGTGCCAGCAGCTCCGGACAGCACTATGGCTACACCTTC; CDR3aa: CASSSGQHYGYTF
d_gene: TRBD1; j_gene: TRBJ1-2; v_gene: TRBV6-5; abundance: -; CDR3nt: TGTGCCAGCAGGAGGACAGGGGAAGGTTATGGCTACACCTTC; CDR3aa: CASRRTGEGYGYTF
d_gene: -; j_gene: TRBJ1-5; v_gene: TRBV6-1; abundance: -; CDR3nt: TGTGCCAGCAGTGAACTACGTTCCACCGCAAATCAGCCCCAGCATTTT; CDR3aa: CASSELRSTANQPQHF
d_gene: TRBD2; j_gene: TRBJ2-2; v_gene: TRBV7-2; abundance: -; CDR3nt: TGTGCCAGCAGCTTAAAGGCCGGGGGGACCGGGGAGCTGTTTTTT; CDR3aa: CASSLKAGGTGELFF
d_gene: -; j_gene: TRBJ1-4; v_gene: TRBV11-2; abundance: once; CDR3nt: TGTGCCAGCAGCTTGGTAGACACAGGGTACTTGAATGAAAAACTGTTTTTT; CDR3aa: CASSLVDTGYLNEKLFF
d_gene: TRBD2; j_gene: TRBJ2-1; v_gene: TRBV20-1; abundance: -; CDR3nt: TGCAGTGCTAGTGCGCGGGGTAGACCGACTAGCGGGAGGTGGTATGAGCAGTTCTTC; CDR3aa: CSASARGRPTSGRWYEQFF